These 15 T cell receptor beta chains share one sample of origin, sequenced in a study of T cell changes during pregnancy in multiple sclerosis. TCRdb's table, derived via immunoSEQ multiplex PCR, lists solely in-frame clones and lacks some. The sample carries under 75,000 clones, approximately 91% recorded once. Sequencing was performed on CD4+ T cells from peripheral blood mononuclear cells, taken after pregnancy. The source is a female donor with multiple sclerosis, enrolled in a pregnancy study.

The rearrangement joins TRBV6-1 to TRBJ2-7; 7 nucleotides align to TRBD1. The CDR3 runs to 12 residues. Germline lookup yields CDR1 MNHNS and CDR2 SASEGT. V dropped 7 bases and J dropped 11; count of bases not matched to a gene: 11. As DNA, the CDR3 is TGTGCCAGCATTCCAGTGACAGGGTCGAAGTACTTC. Translation gives CASIPVTGSKYF.

The rearrangement joins TRBV18 to TRBJ1-2; 12 nucleotides line up with TRBD1. Germline CDR1 KGHSH, CDR2 LQKENI. The length of the CDR3 is 15 residues. The ends lost 8 bases at V and 3 bases at J; junction bases unmatched: 7. The CDR3 sequence: CASQPGTGGDYGYTF. DNA of the CDR3: TGTGCCAGCCAACCCGGGACAGGGGGCGACTATGGCTACACCTTC.

The CDR3: CASSETASGYYNEQFF. CDR3 nucleotide sequence: TGTGCCAGCAGTGAAACCGCTAGCGGGTACTACAATGAGCAGTTCTTC. The chain combines TRBV2 with TRBJ2-1, with TRBD2 identical over 8 bases. The CDR3 spans 16 residues. Germline-derived CDR1 and CDR2 are SNHLY and FYNNEI. V lost 2 bases and J lost 3; bases outside the gene matches: 6.

This chain joins TRBV5-4 and TRBJ2-1; 9 bases are a match to TRBD2. The V segment lost 2 bases and the J segment 4 bases; nucleotides outside the gene matches: 4. The V gene's germline CDR1 is SGHNT and CDR2 YYREEE (reference sequence). The CDR3 loop spans 15 amino acids. The CDR3 bases are TGTGCCAGCAGCTTAGATGCGGGAGGGTACAATGAGCAGTTCTTC. It yields the protein CASSLDAGGYNEQFF.

The DNA for the CDR3 is TGTGCCAGTAGTCCAAACGTCGGGGTCGCCTATGGCTACACCTTC. This sequence encodes CASSPNVGVAYGYTF. The chain has TRBV19 and TRBJ1-2; D remains unclear. CDR1 LNHDA and CDR2 SQIVND come from the germline V gene (reference sequence). The CDR3 is made up of 15 amino acids. V was cut by 5 bases and J by 4 bases, with 17 bases left in between. Full variable domain (outside the CDR3, taken from reference TRBV19 and TRBJ1-2): DGGITQSPKYLFRKEGQNVTLSCEQNLNHDAMYWYRQDPGQGLRLIYYSQIVNDFQKGDIAEGYSVSREKKESFPLTVTSAQKNPTAFYLCASSPNVGVAYGYTFGSGTRLTVV.

The chain has TRBV9 and TRBJ2-1; D remains ambiguous. The CDR3 extends over 16 amino acids. V was shortened by 0 bases and J by 2 bases, with 12 bases between the two germline ends. From germline, CDR1 is SGDLS and CDR2 YYNGEE. The DNA of the CDR3 is TGTGCCAGCAGCGTAGCTGCGGCTAAAGCCTACAATGAGCAGTTCTTC. This encodes CASSVAAAKAYNEQFF.

The rearrangement uses TRBV2 and TRBJ2-2, with D unresolved. Trimming pared 7 bases from V and 4 bases from J, leaving 13 bases between. The germline gives CDR1 SNHLY, CDR2 FYNNEI. The CDR3 is 14 residues long. This CDR3 reads CASKAPGGTGELFF. CDR3 coding DNA: TGTGCCAGCAAGGCCCCCGGCGGCACCGGGGAGCTGTTTTTT.

Here the CDR3 reads CATSRVKQGNVEQYF. The CDR3 nucleotides read TGTGCCACCAGCAGAGTGAAGCAGGGGAATGTCGAGCAGTACTTC. V is TRBV15 and J is TRBJ2-7; a weak D match, TRBD1 (6 bases). The germline CDR1 and CDR2 sequences are LNHNV and YYDKDF (reference sequence). This CDR3 has 15 amino acids. Trimming shortened V by 1 base and J by 6 bases, and 16 bases separated the two germline ends.

J is TRBJ1-6 and V is TRBV9; 9 positions match TRBD1. The V gene's germline CDR1 is SGDLS and CDR2 YYNGEE. This CDR3 is built from 15 residues. With V trimmed by 4 bases and J by 11 bases, 10 bases remained unmatched. This chain's CDR3 is CASSSRDRDGTPLHF. The CDR3 nucleotides are TGTGCCAGCAGCAGCCGGGACAGGGACGGCACACCCCTCCACTTT.

The V gene is TRBV19, the J gene TRBJ2-7; 13 positions agree with TRBD2. V gave up 5 bases and J gave up 1 base; unmatched junction bases: 8. The CDR3 is 17 amino acids. Germline V gene sequence: CDR1 LNHDA, CDR2 SQIVND (reference sequence). CDR3 amino acids: CASSSPGLAGVSYEQYF. The CDR3 bases are TGTGCCAGTAGTTCACCAGGACTAGCGGGAGTGTCCTACGAGCAGTACTTC.

The chain joins TRBV10-3 to TRBJ2-1, with TRBD2 matching 13 bases. V shed 10 bases and J 5 bases; nucleotides not matched to a gene: 8. Germline V gene sequence: CDR1 ENHRY, CDR2 SYGVKD. The CDR3 runs to 15 residues. The CDR3 DNA sequence: TGTGCCACGACAGGACTAGCGGGAGTGGACAATGAGCAGTTCTTC. It specifies CATTGLAGVDNEQFF.

The rearrangement links TRBV5-1 to TRBJ2-7, with 8 bases fitting TRBD2. The germline CDR1 and CDR2 sequences are SGHRS and YFSETQ. Trimming cost V 0 bases and J 0 bases; bases outside gene matches: 5. CDR3 length: 16 residues. The chain's CDR3 is CASSLEVGRASYEQYF. The CDR3 region has the DNA TGCGCCAGCAGCTTGGAGGTCGGGAGGGCCTCCTACGAGCAGTACTTC.

The V and J genes are TRBV9 and TRBJ2-5; a weak D match, TRBD2 (5 bases). From germline, CDR1 is SGDLS and CDR2 YYNGEE. Trimming took 2 bases from V and 2 from J, leaving 10 bases between them. CDR3 length: 14 residues. CDR3 sequence (DNA): TGTGCCAGCAGCGTTAGTGGCGGGCAAGAGACCCAGTACTTC. Encoded protein: CASSVSGGQETQYF.

The genes are TRBV9 and TRBJ1-2; tentative D call: TRBD1 (6 bases). Germline CDR1 reads SGDLS; CDR2 reads YYNGEE. Trimming pared 0 bases from V and 2 bases from J, leaving 8 bases between. The CDR3 is made up of 14 amino acids. The CDR3 is CASSVGDTNYGYTF. The CDR3 DNA reads TGTGCCAGCAGCGTAGGGGACACCAACTATGGCTACACCTTC.

The chain has TRBV15 and TRBJ2-1, with 8 bases lining up with TRBD2. The CDR3 is 17 residues long. Germline assignment: CDR1 LNHNV and CDR2 YYDKDF (reference sequence). The trim removed 3 bases at V and 1 base at J, leaving 8 bases unmatched. CDR3 residues: CATSSRTTSGSYNEQFF. As DNA, the CDR3 is TGTGCCACCAGCAGCCGTACCACTAGCGGTTCCTACAATGAGCAGTTCTTC.